What follows are 5 T cell receptor beta chains derived from one specimen sequenced in a study of T cells in Graves' hyperthyroidism and ophthalmopathy. Template material for amplifying TCR beta CDR3 regions consisted of RNA transcripts. The primer set for the first-round RT-PCR of the TCR CDR3 was HTBI. Each CDR3 protein gets one entry after TCRdb re-called the multiplex PCR reads with MiXCR. The data show around 300,000 distinct CDR3 sequences, approximately 21% seen once. The sample taken for sequencing was blood. All receptors come from a young man with Graves' ophthalmopathy.

Here the CDR3 reads CASSEVSTGELFF. The CDR3 DNA sequence: TGTGCCAGCAGTGAGGTGTCAACCGGGGAGCTGTTTTTT. The chain combines TRBV12-3 or TRBV12-4 with TRBJ2-2, with no clear D. V was clipped by 5 bases and J by 5 bases, with 9 bases between them. CDR3 length equals 13 residues.

This clonotype appeared many times. The chain carries TRBV7-2 and TRBJ2-2, with D unclear. Germline V gene sequence: CDR1 SGHTA, CDR2 FQGNSA. V was pared by 1 base and J by 4 bases, with 10 bases between. The CDR3 extends over 15 amino acids. The CDR3: CASSLDPALTGELFF. The CDR3 nucleotides read TGTGCCAGCAGCTTAGACCCAGCGCTCACCGGGGAGCTGTTTTTT.

The V and J genes are TRBV28 and TRBJ2-2; 10 bases align to TRBD2. Unmatched junction bases numbered 13, after V lost 5 bases and J lost 1 base. The CDR3 length is 19 residues. Germline CDR1 and CDR2: MDHEN and SYDVKM. In DNA, the CDR3 is TGTGCCAGCAGTATCGGCGGGCGAGCGGGAGGGCTGAACACCGGGGAGCTGTTTTTT. Its translation is CASSIGGRAGGLNTGELFF.

This clonotype came up many times. V and J are TRBV3-1 and TRBJ2-2; 9 bases map to TRBD2. This CDR3 has 16 residues. V lost 4 bases and J lost 0; bases outside the gene matches: 3. Germline CDR1 is LGHDT and CDR2 is YNNKEL (reference sequence). Written as DNA, the CDR3 is TGTGCCAGCAGCCCTCCTAGCGGGGCGAACACCGGGGAGCTGTTTTTT. Translation: CASSPPSGANTGELFF.

A remark on this clonotype: Since a much larger clone is just one base distant, this may be a read error. In nucleotides, the CDR3 is TGTGCCTGGACCCTGAGGGGGGTCTATGGCTGCACCTTC. It encodes CAWTLRGVYGCTF. The chain uses TRBV30 and TRBJ1-2; D is possibly TRBD1 (6 bases). The CDR3 loop spans 13 amino acids. Germline loops: CDR1 GTSNPN, CDR2 SVGIG (reference sequence).